This TCR beta chain was observed in a study of blood T cell repertoires in COVID-19. About the research overall: Researchers got acute and convalescent COVID-19 samples from the United States, Italy and Spain. T cells, B-cell-depleted T cells, or PBMCs supplied cDNA or gDNA.

The V and J ends lost 4 bases and 4 bases respectively, with 2 bases between them. Germline assignment: CDR1 DFQATT and CDR2 SNEGSKA (reference sequence). This CDR3 has 10 amino acids. Original processing methods: By means of reference gene primer amplification, nucleated cell counts were estimated. Using immunoSEQ multiplex PCR, the repertoire was profiled, and TCRdb retains in-frame clones only, with some absent. V and J calls and clone size are copied from that table; D and trimming were computed from the DNA. The repertoire consists of 200,000 to 250,000 clones, with about 88% occurring once and the leading ten covering roughly 10%. Seattle patients were enrolled while actively infected and followed longitudinally.

The genes are TRBV20-1 and TRBJ2-1, with unresolved D. The sample comprised peripheral blood. This sequence originates from a woman aged 45-65 years with COVID-19, enrolled during active disease. The CDR3 DNA reads TGCAGTGCTATATACAATGAGCAGTTCTTC. The encoded protein is CSAIYNEQFF.